This T cell receptor (beta chain) stems from a study of OX40 agonist ivuxolimab in advanced cancers. Patients were ruled out by autoimmune disease history or systemic immunosuppression. Sequencing was performed with immunoSEQ multiplex PCR; in TCRdb, only in-frame clones are kept and a portion is missing. The data show some 70,000 clones, 65% to 85% seen once. Study results and caveats: Averaging showed that CD8+ T cells had more expanded clones than CD4+ did. A proportion of nonresponders additionally exhibited low normalized T-cell clonal expansion. In the 0.1 to 3.0 mg/kg range, CD4+ and CD8+ blood T cells had expanded clonally by week 6.

V lost 1 base to trimming and J lost 0 bases, with 10 bases between them. The CDR3 extends over 16 amino acids. Germline V lookup: CDR1 SGHTA, CDR2 FQGNSA. Regarding this clone: The antigen is not known.

The gene calls are TRBV7-2 and TRBJ1-5; a possible D gene is TRBD1 (6 bases). Sequenced material: CD4+ or CD8+ T cells sorted from blood, taken in a trial of the OX40 agonist ivuxolimab. The origin of this receptor is an adult with an advanced solid tumor such as melanoma, head and neck, liver or kidney cancer. The CDR3 DNA follows: TGTGCCAGCAGCTTAGGGGGGCGGAATAGCAATCAGCCCCAGCATTTT. Its protein is CASSLGGRNSNQPQHF.